This T cell receptor (beta chain) was sequenced in a study of shared clonotypes between healthy human individuals. CD4+ cells were split into CD45RA+ naive and CD45RA-negative memory subsets. This CDR3 is built from 13 residues. CDR1 is MNHNY, CDR2 SVGAGI, per germline (reference sequence). V lost 9 bases to trimming and J lost 2 bases; unmatched junction nucleotides: 3. About this clone itself: No conserved phenylalanine or tryptophan ends this CDR3, so it is likely a read error.

Using immunoSEQ multiplex PCR, the repertoire was profiled, and TCRdb retains in-frame clones only, with some absent. This sample has hundreds of thousands of clones, with about 80% found just once. The receptor was derived from a woman aged 25 to 45 in good health. The chain carries TRBV6-6 and TRBJ2-7, with TRBD2 matching over 11 bases. Sequencing used memory CD4+ T cells sorted from blood. As to subset: CD45RA-negative fraction. The DNA for the CDR3 is TGTGCCAGTTCGACTAGCGGGGCCTACGAGCAGTACCTC. This encodes CASSTSGAYEQYL.